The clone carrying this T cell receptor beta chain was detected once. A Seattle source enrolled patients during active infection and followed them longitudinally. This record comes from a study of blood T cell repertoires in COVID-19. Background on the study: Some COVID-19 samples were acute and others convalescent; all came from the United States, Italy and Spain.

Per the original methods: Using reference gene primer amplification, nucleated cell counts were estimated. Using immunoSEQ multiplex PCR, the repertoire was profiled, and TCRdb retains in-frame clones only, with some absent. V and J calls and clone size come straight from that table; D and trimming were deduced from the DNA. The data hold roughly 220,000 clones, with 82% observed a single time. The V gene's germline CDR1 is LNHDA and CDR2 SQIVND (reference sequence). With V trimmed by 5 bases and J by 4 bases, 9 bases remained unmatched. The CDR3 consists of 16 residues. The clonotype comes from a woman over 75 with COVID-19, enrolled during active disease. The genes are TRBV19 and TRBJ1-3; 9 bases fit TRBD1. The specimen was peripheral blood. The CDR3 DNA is TGTGCCAGTAGTGTCTCACAGGGGGCGGCCGGAAACACCATATATTTT. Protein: CASSVSQGAAGNTIYF.